The 8 T cell receptor beta chains presented below share a single source sample, sequenced in a study of OX40 agonist ivuxolimab in advanced cancers. Repertoires were generated with immunoSEQ multiplex PCR, while TCRdb's copy carries only in-frame clones and drops some. There are some 98,000 clones in the sample; roughly 91% occur only once, and roughly 0.33% lies in the top ten. Sequenced here: CD4+ or CD8+ T cells sorted from blood, sampled in a trial of the OX40 agonist ivuxolimab. The receptors stem from an adult with an advanced solid tumor such as melanoma, head and neck, liver or kidney cancer.

The chain couples TRBV7-8 to TRBJ2-7; 15 bases agree with TRBD2. The CDR3 runs 19 residues. From germline, CDR1 is SGHVS and CDR2 FQNEAQ. The junction had 12 bases not matched to a gene; V was cut back by 5 bases and J by 1 base. The CDR3 nucleotides read TGTGCCAGCAGCCCGTACCTCGGGACTAGCGGGAGGAGGTCCTACGAGCAGTACTTC. It yields the protein CASSPYLGTSGRRSYEQYF. Combining the CDR3 with reference TRBV7-8 and TRBJ2-7 gives the whole variable domain GAGVSQSPRYKVAKRGQDVALRCDPISGHVSLFWYQQALGQGPEFLTYFQNEAQLDKSGLPSDRFFAERPEGSVSTLKIQRTQQEDSAVYLCASSPYLGTSGRRSYEQYFGPGTRLTVT.

The chain recombines TRBV27 with TRBJ2-1, with 7 bases aligning to TRBD1. Germline-derived CDR1 and CDR2 are MNHEY and SMNVEV (reference sequence). V was pared by 8 bases and J by 2 bases, with 12 bases of the junction left unmatched. This CDR3 has 16 residues. DNA of the CDR3: TGTGCCAGCGGGGGACGTTTGGACAGGACCTACAATGAGCAGTTCTTC. It yields the protein CASGGRLDRTYNEQFF.

Concerning this clone: This sample also contains other DNA sequences that code for the same CDR3. This chain connects TRBV5-1 to TRBJ2-3; the match to TRBD2 covers 7 bases. V shed 0 bases and J 6 bases; nucleotides not matched to a gene: 1. Germline V lookup: CDR1 SGHRS, CDR2 YFSETQ. The CDR3 spans 13 residues. The DNA of the CDR3 is TGCGCCAGCAGCTTGGGGCGGGGGGATACGCAGTATTTT. Amino acid sequence: CASSLGRGDTQYF.

The J gene is TRBJ1-1, the V gene TRBV14, with a possible D match to TRBD1 (6 bases). Trimming left V 0 bases short and J 6 bases short, with 11 bases between. The CDR3 loop spans 14 amino acids. CDR1 is SGHDN, CDR2 FVKESK, per germline. Here the CDR3 DNA reads TGTGCCAGCAGCCAAGAGTGGGGGGCCGCTGAAGCTTTCTTT. Protein product: CASSQEWGAAEAFF.

This chain uses TRBV5-6 with TRBJ1-2; 9 nucleotides line up with TRBD1. J was trimmed by 4 bases and V by 1 base; bases with no gene match: 14. CDR1 and CDR2 from the germline V gene are SGHDT and YYEEEE. The CDR3 spans 18 residues. CDR3: CASSLHRDRVPLGYGYTF. CDR3 DNA sequence: TGTGCCAGCAGCTTGCACCGGGACAGGGTGCCGTTGGGCTATGGCTACACCTTC.

This chain connects TRBV27 to TRBJ1-6; no reliable D call. The CDR3 length is 15 residues. V lost 5 bases, J lost 8 bases, and 16 bases lay in between. The germline gives CDR1 MNHEY, CDR2 SMNVEV (reference sequence). CDR3 coding DNA: TGTGCCAGCAGTCCTTCGTTGAGGTACCATTCACCCCTCCACTTT. Its translation is CASSPSLRYHSPLHF.

The chain combines TRBV6-1 with TRBJ2-1, with D possibly TRBD2 on 6 matching bases. Trimming left V 4 bases short and J 3 bases short, with 10 bases between. Per the germline V gene, CDR1 is MNHNS and CDR2 is SASEGT. The CDR3 has 14 residues. The DNA for the CDR3 is TGTGCCAGCAGTGTTCGCGGGGTCTACAATGAGCAGTTCTTC. It codes for CASSVRGVYNEQFF.

The CDR3 coding sequence is TGTGCCAGCAGCCCCGGGGGGGCGGGACAAACTCAGTTCTTC. Translation: CASSPGGAGQTQFF. The rearrangement links TRBV7-2 to TRBJ2-1, with 8 bases lining up with TRBD2. Germline assignment: CDR1 SGHTA and CDR2 FQGNSA. With 5 bases clipped from V and 13 bases from J, the junction kept 13 bases outside the gene matches. This CDR3 region has 14 residues.